This T cell receptor beta chain was retrieved from a study of T-cell reconstitution after alpha-beta-depleted transplantation in children. The CDR3 has 17 residues. V was cut by 5 bases and J by 3 bases, with 22 bases left in between. Germline loops: CDR1 KGHDR, CDR2 SFDVKD. Preparation of the TCRbeta library used unique molecular identifiers. MiXCR was run by TCRdb on the PCR reads, yielding one entry per CDR3 protein. Of about 300,000 distinct CDR3 sequences in the sample, around 10% were seen once. The TCR comes from a boy in the first two years of life with acute myeloid leukemia, due to receive a stem cell transplant. The sample in question was PBMCs, obtained before TCRalphabeta/CD19-depleted stem cell transplant. The chain employs TRBV24-1 and TRBJ2-7, with D perhaps TRBD1 (8 bases). This CDR3 is CATSGGGATGEDYEQYF. DNA for the CDR3: TGTGCCACCAGTGGGGGGGGCGCGACAGGGGAAGACTACGAGCAGTACTTC.